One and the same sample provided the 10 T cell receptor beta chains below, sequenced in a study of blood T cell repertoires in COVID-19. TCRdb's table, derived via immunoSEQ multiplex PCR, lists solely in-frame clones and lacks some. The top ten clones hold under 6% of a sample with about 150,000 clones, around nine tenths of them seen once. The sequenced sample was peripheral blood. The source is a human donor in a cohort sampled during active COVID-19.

The CDR3 DNA follows: TGTGCCAGCAGTTACCTCGGAGAACCCTATGGCTACACCTTC. It yields the protein CASSYLGEPYGYTF. The chain combines TRBV6-2 or TRBV6-3 with TRBJ1-2; D gene ambiguous. There are 14 residues in the CDR3. CDR1 is MNHEY and CDR2 is SVGEGT in the germline V gene. Trimming stripped 2 bases from V and 4 bases from J, with 11 bases between.

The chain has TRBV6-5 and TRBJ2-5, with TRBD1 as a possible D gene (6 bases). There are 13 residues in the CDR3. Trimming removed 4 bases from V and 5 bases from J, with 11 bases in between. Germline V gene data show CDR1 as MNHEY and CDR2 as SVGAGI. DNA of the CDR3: TGTGCCAGCAGTTGGGGGCCCACTGAGACCCAGTACTTC. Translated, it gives CASSWGPTETQYF.

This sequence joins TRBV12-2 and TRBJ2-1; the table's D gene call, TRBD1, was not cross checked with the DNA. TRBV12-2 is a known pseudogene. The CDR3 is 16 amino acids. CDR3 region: CASRQRRGASYNEQFF. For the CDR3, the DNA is TGTGCAAGTCGCCAACGAAGGGGTGCCTCCTACAATGAGCAGTTCTTC.

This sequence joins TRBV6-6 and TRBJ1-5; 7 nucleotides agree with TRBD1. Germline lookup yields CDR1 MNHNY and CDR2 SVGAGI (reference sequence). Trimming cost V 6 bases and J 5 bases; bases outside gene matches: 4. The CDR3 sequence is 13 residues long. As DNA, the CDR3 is TGTGCCAGCAGAGACAGGGATGATCAGCCCCAGCATTTT. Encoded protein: CASRDRDDQPQHF.

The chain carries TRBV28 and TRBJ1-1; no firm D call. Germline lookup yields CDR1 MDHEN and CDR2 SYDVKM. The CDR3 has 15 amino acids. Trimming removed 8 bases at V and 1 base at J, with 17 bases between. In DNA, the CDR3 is TGTGCCAGCTTGAGTCCCGGGGAAGGGAACACTGAAGCTTTCTTT. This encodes CASLSPGEGNTEAFF.

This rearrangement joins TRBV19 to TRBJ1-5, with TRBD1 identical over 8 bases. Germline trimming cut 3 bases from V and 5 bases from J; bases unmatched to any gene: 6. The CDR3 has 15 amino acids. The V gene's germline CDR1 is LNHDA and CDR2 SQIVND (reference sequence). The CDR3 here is CASSIGQGAYQPQHF. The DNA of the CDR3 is TGTGCCAGTAGTATTGGCCAGGGGGCGTATCAGCCCCAGCATTTT.

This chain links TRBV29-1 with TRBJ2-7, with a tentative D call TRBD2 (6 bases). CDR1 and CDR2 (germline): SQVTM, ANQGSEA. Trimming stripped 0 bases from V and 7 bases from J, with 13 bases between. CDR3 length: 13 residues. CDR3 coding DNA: TGCAGCGTTGAAGATCAGGAGGGGTTGGAGCAGTACTTC. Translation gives CSVEDQEGLEQYF.

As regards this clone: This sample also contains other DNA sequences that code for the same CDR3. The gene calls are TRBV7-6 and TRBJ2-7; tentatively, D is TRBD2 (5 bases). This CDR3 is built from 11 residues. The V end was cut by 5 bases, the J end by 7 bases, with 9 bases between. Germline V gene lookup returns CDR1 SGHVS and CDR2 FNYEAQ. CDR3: CASSPGGEQYF. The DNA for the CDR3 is TGTGCCAGCAGCCCTGGCGGGGAGCAGTACTTC.

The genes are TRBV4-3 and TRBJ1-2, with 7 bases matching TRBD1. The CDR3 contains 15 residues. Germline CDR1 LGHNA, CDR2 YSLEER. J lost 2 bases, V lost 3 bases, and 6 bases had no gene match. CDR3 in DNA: TGCGCCAGCAGCCACCGACAGGGAGTCAACTATGGCTACACCTTC. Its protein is CASSHRQGVNYGYTF.

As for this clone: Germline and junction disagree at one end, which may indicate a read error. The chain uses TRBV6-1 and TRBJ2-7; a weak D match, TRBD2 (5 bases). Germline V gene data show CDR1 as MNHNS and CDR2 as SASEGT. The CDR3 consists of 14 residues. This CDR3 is CASSEQSSSDEQYF. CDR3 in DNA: TGTGCCAGCAGTGAACAATCTAGCTCCGACGAGCAGTACTTC.